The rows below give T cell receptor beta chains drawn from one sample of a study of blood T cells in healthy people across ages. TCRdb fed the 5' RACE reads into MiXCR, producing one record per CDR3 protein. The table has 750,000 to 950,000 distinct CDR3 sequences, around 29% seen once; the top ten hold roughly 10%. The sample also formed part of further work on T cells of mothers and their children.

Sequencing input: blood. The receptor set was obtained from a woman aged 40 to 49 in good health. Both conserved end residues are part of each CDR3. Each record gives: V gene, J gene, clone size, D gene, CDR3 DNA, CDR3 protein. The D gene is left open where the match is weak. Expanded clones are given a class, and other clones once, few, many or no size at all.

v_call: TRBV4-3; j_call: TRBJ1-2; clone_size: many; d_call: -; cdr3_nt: TGCGCCAGCAGCCACGACGGTGCCCTTAACTATGGCTACACCTTC; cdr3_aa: CASSHDGALNYGYTF
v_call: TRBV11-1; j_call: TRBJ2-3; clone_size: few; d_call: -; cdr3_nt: TGTGCCAGCAGCCCTATGCCAGGCGCAGATACGCAGTATTTT; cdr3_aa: CASSPMPGADTQYF
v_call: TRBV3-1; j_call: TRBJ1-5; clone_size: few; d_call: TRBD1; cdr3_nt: TGTGCCAGCAGCCAAGGGGACAGCCGAATTAGCAATCAGCCCCAGCATTTT; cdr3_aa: CASSQGDSRISNQPQHF
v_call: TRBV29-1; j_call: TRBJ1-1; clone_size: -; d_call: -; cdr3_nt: TGCAGCGTTTTCCCGGACTTCCCCGGGGACACTGAAGCTTTCTTT; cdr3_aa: CSVFPDFPGDTEAFF
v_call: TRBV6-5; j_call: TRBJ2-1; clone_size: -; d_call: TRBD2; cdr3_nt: TGTGCCAGCAGTTACTCGCGGGGGGGTGAGCAGTTCTTC; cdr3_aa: CASSYSRGGEQFF
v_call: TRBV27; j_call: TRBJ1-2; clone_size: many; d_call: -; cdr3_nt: TGTGCCAGCAGTTTATCGGGGGTTGAGGGCTACACCTTC; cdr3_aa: CASSLSGVEGYTF
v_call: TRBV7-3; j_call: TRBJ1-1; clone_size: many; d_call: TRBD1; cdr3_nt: TGTGCCAGCAGCTTAGACAGGGGGAGGACTGAAGCTTTCTTT; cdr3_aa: CASSLDRGRTEAFF
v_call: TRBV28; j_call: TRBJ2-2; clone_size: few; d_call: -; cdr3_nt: TGTGCCAGCAGAGGATTGGGAGGATCGACCACCGGGGAGCTGTTTTTT; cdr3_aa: CASRGLGGSTTGELFF
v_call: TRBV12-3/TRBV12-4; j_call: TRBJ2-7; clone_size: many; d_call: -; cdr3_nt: TGTGCCAGCAGCCCCACAGTGTCCTACGAGCAGTACTTC; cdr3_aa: CASSPTVSYEQYF
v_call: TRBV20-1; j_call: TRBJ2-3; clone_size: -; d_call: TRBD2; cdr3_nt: TGCAGTGCTACCTCTCGGAGCGGGGGTTTGGCAGATACGCAGTATTTT; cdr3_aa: CSATSRSGGLADTQYF
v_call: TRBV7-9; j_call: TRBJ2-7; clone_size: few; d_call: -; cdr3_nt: TGTGCCAGCAGCTTAGACCGTTGGGGGGACAGTCGCAACTCCTACGAGCAGTACTTC; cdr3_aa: CASSLDRWGDSRNSYEQYF
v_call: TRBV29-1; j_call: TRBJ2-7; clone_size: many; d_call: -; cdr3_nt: TGCAGCGTTGAAGCCGGGCGGGGTTCCTACGAGCAGTACTTC; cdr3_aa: CSVEAGRGSYEQYF
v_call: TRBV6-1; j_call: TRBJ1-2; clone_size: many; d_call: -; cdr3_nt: TGTGCCAGCAGTGAGGGCAGGGTTGGAGGCTACACCTTC; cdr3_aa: CASSEGRVGGYTF
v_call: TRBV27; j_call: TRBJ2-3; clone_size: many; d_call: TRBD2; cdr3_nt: TGTGCCAGCACCCCGGTCAGCGGGGGGATCACAGATACGCAGTATTTT; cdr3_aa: CASTPVSGGITDTQYF
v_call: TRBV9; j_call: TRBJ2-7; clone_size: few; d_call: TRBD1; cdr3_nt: TGTGCCAGCAGCGCGGGGACAGAATGGGAGCAGTACTTC; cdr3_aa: CASSAGTEWEQYF
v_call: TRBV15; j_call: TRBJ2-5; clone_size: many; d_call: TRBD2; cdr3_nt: TGTGCCACCAGCAGAACCTCTAGCGGGGGGCAAGAGACCCAGTACTTC; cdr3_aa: CATSRTSSGGQETQYF
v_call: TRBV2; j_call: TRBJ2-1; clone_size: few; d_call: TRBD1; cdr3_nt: TGTGCCAGCAGACGACAGGGGGCGCGCAACAATGAGCAGTTCTTC; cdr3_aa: CASRRQGARNNEQFF
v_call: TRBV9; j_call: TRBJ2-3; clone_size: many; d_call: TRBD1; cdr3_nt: TGTGCCAGCAGCGTAGTGGGGACAGGGTTGGATACGCAGTATTTT; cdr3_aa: CASSVVGTGLDTQYF
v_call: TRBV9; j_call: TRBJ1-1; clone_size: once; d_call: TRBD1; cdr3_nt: TGTGCCGGCAGCCAACTTCTGGAGGGGGCCATGAACACTGAAGCTTTCTTT; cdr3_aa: CAGSQLLEGAMNTEAFF
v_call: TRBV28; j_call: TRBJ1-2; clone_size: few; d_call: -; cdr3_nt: TGTGCCACCAGGGAGGACTATGGCTACACCTTC; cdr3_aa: CATREDYGYTF
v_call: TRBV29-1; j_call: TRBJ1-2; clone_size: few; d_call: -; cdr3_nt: TGCAGCGTTGTAATGGCGATCGGGTATGGCTACACCTTC; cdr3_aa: CSVVMAIGYGYTF
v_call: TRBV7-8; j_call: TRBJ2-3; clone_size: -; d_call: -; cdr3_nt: TGTGCCAGCAGCTTGGAGACTAGAAAAGGCGCAGATACGCAGTATTTT; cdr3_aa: CASSLETRKGADTQYF
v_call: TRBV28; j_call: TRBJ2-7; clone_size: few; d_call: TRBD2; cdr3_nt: TGTGCCAGCAGTTTAATTGGGACTAGCGGCCTCGAGCAGTACTTC; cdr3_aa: CASSLIGTSGLEQYF
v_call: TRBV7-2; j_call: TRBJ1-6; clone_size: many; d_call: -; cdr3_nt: TGTGCCAGCAGCTTCGGGGGTCGGAGTTCACCCCTCCACTTT; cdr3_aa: CASSFGGRSSPLHF
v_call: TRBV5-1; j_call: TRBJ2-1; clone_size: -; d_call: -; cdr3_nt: TGCGCCAGCAGCGCTGTTGAGGGGGGGGCCGGTGAGCAGTTCTTC; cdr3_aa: CASSAVEGGAGEQFF
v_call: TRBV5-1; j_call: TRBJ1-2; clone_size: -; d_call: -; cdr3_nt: TGCGCCAGCAGCCTATCCGGGACCTCCGGAGGCTACACCTTC; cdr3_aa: CASSLSGTSGGYTF
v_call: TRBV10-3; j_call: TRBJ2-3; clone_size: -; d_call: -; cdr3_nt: TGTGCCATCAGTCCCAGGGAAAGAGATACGCAGTATTTT; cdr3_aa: CAISPRERDTQYF
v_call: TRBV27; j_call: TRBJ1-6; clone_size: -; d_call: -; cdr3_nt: TGTGCCAGCAGCCCGCCCGGACAGTATAATTCACCCCTCCACTTT; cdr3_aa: CASSPPGQYNSPLHF
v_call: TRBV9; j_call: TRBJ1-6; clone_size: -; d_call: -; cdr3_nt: TGTGCCAGCAGCGTAGCTGGACGATTAAATTCACCCCTCCACTTT; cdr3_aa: CASSVAGRLNSPLHF
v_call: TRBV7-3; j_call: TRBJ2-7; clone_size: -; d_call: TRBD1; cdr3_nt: TGTGCCAGCAGCCTACCCGGACAGGGGATCGGCAATGAGCAGTACTTC; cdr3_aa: CASSLPGQGIGNEQYF
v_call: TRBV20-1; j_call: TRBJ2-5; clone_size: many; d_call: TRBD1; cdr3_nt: TGCAGTGCTCGAAAAGGGACAGGGTTAGAAGAGACCCAGTACTTC; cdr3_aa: CSARKGTGLEETQYF
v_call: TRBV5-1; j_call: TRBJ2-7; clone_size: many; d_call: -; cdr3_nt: TGCGCCAGCAGCTTGCATCGGCAGGGTGGTGAGCAGTACTTC; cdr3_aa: CASSLHRQGGEQYF
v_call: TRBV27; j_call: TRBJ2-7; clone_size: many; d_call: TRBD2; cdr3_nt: TGTGCCAGCAGCCTTAGCGGGGGCTACTCCTACGAGCAGTACTTC; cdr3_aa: CASSLSGGYSYEQYF
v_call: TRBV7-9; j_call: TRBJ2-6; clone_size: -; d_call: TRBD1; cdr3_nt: TGTGCCAGCAGCTTTGACAGGGGAAACTCTGGGGCCAACGTCCTGACTTTC; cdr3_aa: CASSFDRGNSGANVLTF
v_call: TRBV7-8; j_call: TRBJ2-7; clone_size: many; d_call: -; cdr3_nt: TGTGCCAGCAGCTTAATCGGGACCGGGTCCACTAGTCTTTACGAGCAGTACTTC; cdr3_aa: CASSLIGTGSTSLYEQYF
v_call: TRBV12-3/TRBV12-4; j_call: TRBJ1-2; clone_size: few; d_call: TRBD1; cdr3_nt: TGTGCCAGCAGTAACAGGGGTCCCTCCGGCTACACCTTC; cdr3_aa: CASSNRGPSGYTF
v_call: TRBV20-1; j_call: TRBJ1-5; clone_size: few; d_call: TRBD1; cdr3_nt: TGCAGTGCTCAGACGGGACAGGGCCTTAGCAATCAGCCCCAGCATTTT; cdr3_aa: CSAQTGQGLSNQPQHF
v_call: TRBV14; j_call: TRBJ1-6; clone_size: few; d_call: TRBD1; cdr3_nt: TGTGCCAGCAGTCGAGGGACAGCCAATAATTCACCCCTCCACTTT; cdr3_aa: CASSRGTANNSPLHF
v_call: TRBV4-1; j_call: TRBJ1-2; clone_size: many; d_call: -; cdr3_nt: TGCGCCAGCAGCCAAGATATCACAGCCAACTATGGCTACACCTTC; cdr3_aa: CASSQDITANYGYTF
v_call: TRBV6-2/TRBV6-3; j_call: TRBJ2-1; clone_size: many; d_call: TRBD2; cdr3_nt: TGTGCCAGCAGTGCGACTAGCGGGGGGGCCGCTGAGCAGTTCTTC; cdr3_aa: CASSATSGGAAEQFF
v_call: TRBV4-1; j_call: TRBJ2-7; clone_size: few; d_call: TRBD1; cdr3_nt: TGCGCCAGCAGCCAAGTGGGGACAGGGGCCGAGCAGTACTTC; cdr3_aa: CASSQVGTGAEQYF
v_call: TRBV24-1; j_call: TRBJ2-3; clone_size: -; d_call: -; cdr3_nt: TGTGCCATCAGTATCTCAGGCCTCACAGATACGCAGTATTTT; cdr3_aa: CAISISGLTDTQYF
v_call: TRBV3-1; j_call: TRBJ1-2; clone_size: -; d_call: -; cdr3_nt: TGTGCCAGCAGCCAAGATAACCACCACGGAGGCTACACCTTC; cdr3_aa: CASSQDNHHGGYTF
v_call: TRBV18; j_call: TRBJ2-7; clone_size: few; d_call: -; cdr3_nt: TGTGTCAGCTCACCACAAGACAGCTCCTACGAGCAGTACTTC; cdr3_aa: CVSSPQDSSYEQYF
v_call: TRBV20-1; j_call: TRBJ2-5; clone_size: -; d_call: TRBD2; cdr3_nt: TGCAGTGCTAGCCGACGGACTAGCGGAAAAGAGACCCAGTACTTC; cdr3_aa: CSASRRTSGKETQYF
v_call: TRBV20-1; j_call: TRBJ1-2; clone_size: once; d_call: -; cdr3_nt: TGCAATGCTACTGGGGGTTCCTATGGCTACACCTTC; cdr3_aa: CNATGGSYGYTF
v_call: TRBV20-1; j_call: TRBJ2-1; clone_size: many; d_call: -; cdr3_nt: TGCAGTGCTAGACAGGGGCCCCAGAGGGGTGAGCAGTTCTTC; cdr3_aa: CSARQGPQRGEQFF
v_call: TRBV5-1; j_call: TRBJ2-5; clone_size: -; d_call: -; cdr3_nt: -; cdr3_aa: CASSPQGQTYEQYFGPQGRYF
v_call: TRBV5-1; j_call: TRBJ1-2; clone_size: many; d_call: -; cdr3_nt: TGCGCCAGCAGCTTGGACGGGGCTACTTATGGCTACACCTTC; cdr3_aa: CASSLDGATYGYTF
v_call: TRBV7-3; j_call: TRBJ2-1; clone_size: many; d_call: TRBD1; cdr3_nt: TGTGCCACCAAGAAAGCACAGGGGGCCGATGAGCAGTTCTTC; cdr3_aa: CATKKAQGADEQFF
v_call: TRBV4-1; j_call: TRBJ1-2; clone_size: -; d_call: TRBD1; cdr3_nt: TGCGCCAGCAGCCGGGACAGGGAGTCTTTCCCAGGTGGCTACACCTTC; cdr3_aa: CASSRDRESFPGGYTF
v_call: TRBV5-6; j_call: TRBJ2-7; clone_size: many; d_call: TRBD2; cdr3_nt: TGTGCCAGCAGCCTCGAGGATTCTATCGGCGGGGGCTCCTACGAGCAGTACTTC; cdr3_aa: CASSLEDSIGGGSYEQYF